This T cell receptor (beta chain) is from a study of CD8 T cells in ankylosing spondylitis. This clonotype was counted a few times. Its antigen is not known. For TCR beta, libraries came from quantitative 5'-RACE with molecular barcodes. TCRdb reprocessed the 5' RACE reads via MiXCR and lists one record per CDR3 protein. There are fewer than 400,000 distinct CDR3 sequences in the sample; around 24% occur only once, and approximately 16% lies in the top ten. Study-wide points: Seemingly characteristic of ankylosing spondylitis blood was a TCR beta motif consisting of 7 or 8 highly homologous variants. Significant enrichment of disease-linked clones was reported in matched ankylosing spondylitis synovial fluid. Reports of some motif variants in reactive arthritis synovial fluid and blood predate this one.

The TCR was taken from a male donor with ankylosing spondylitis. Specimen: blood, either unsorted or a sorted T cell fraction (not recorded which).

CDR3 sequence reads: CAILITGGAYNEQFF. In DNA, the CDR3 is TGTGCCATCCTTATTACAGGGGGCGCCTACAATGAGCAGTTCTTC. The V call is TRBV10-3, the J call TRBJ2-1; TRBD1 agrees at 9 bases. CDR3 length equals 15 residues. The V segment lost 8 bases and the J segment 2 bases; nucleotides outside the gene matches: 7. Germline V CDR1 and CDR2: ENHRY, SYGVKD.